Listed below are T cell receptor beta chains from one sample, sequenced in a study of PD-1 blockade in classical Hodgkin lymphoma. Profiling relied on immunoSEQ multiplex PCR, and the TCRdb table lists in-frame clones only, not all of them. The table includes roughly 29,000 clones, about nine tenths detected once. The sequenced sample consisted of peripheral blood mononuclear cells (PBMCs). The receptor source for this set is a human donor with classical Hodgkin lymphoma. CDR3s include the opening cysteine and the closing phenylalanine or tryptophan. D genes are given only for firm matches. The size field is filled for only some rows; it gives once, few, many or a size class.

TRBJ2-3 | NA | NA | TRBV5-4 | CASSLEGYSTDTQYF | TGTGCCAGCAGCTTGGAAGGGTATAGCACAGATACGCAGTATTTT
TRBJ2-3 | NA | NA | TRBV29-1 | CSVEARGTDTQYF | TGCAGCGTTGAAGCCAGGGGCACAGATACGCAGTATTTT
TRBJ2-7 | once | NA | TRBV9 | CATSRPLQAYEQYF | TGTGCCACATCCCGTCCCTTGCAAGCCTACGAGCAGTACTTC
TRBJ2-2 | NA | NA | TRBV9 | CASSVLEGTGELFF | TGTGCCAGCAGCGTATTGGAGGGGACCGGGGAGCTGTTTTTT
TRBJ2-2 | NA | TRBD1 | TRBV9 | CASSLVDRVNTGELFF | TGTGCCAGCAGCCTAGTCGACAGGGTGAACACCGGGGAGCTGTTTTTT
TRBJ2-4 | NA | TRBD1 | TRBV4-2 | CASSQDRTGVAKNIQYF | TGTGCCAGCAGCCAAGACCGGACAGGGGTAGCCAAAAACATTCAGTACTTC
TRBJ2-5 | NA | NA | TRBV6-6 | CASSYSPDGTQYF | TGTGCCAGCAGTTACTCTCCTGACGGGACCCAGTACTTC
TRBJ1-1 | NA | TRBD1 | TRBV7-9 | CASSPPGTANTEAFF | TGTGCCAGCAGCCCCCCCGGGACAGCGAACACTGAAGCTTTCTTT
TRBJ2-5 | few | TRBD2 | TRBV7-2 | CASSLNGPASGIETQYF | TGTGCCAGCAGCTTAAATGGTCCGGCTAGCGGGATAGAGACCCAGTACTTC
TRBJ2-7 | once | NA | TRBV27 | CASTQDSYEQYF | TGTGCCAGCACCCAGGACAGCTACGAGCAGTACTTC
TRBJ2-1 | NA | NA | TRBV4-2 | CASSQVSPAGNEQFF | TGTGCCAGCAGCCAAGTAAGCCCCGCCGGCAATGAGCAGTTCTTC
TRBJ1-2 | NA | NA | TRBV28 | CASSEDNYGYTF | TGTGCCAGCAGTGAGGACAACTATGGCTACACCTTC
TRBJ2-7 | NA | TRBD1 | TRBV2 | CASSDGRTGDPYEQYF | TGTGCCAGCAGTGACGGCCGGACAGGGGACCCCTACGAGCAGTACTTC
TRBJ1-4 | once | NA | TRBV18 | CASSPGAKGEKLFF | TGTGCCAGCTCACCAGGGGCTAAGGGGGAAAAACTGTTTTTT
TRBJ1-2 | NA | NA | TRBV7-9 | CASSSNLAEVNYGYTF | TGTGCCAGCAGCTCCAACCTGGCCGAAGTGAACTATGGCTACACCTTC
TRBJ1-2 | NA | TRBD1 | TRBV19 | CASTDHLDRDSGYTF | TGTGCCAGTACCGACCACCTGGACAGGGATAGTGGCTACACCTTC
TRBJ2-7 | NA | NA | TRBV5-1 | CASSLSSLTYEQYF | TGCGCCAGCAGCTTGTCCAGTTTAACCTACGAGCAGTACTTC
TRBJ2-7 | NA | NA | TRBV14 | CASSQGRLGNEQYF | TGTGCCAGCAGCCAGGGGAGGCTCGGGAACGAGCAGTACTTC
TRBJ2-5 | NA | TRBD1 | TRBV7-2 | CASSSPDRGRETQYF | TGTGCCAGCAGCTCACCCGACAGGGGACGGGAGACCCAGTACTTC
TRBJ2-2 | NA | TRBD1 | TRBV19 | CASKGQYMGELFF | TGTGCCAGTAAGGGACAGTATATGGGGGAGCTGTTTTTT
TRBJ1-4 | NA | TRBD1 | TRBV11-2 | CASSQGQGYEKLFF | TGTGCCAGCAGCCAGGGACAGGGTTATGAAAAACTGTTTTTT
TRBJ2-1 | NA | TRBD1 | TRBV28 | CASSLSGQGAYNEQFF | TGTGCCAGCAGTTTATCCGGGCAGGGGGCCTACAATGAGCAGTTCTTC
TRBJ2-6 | NA | NA | TRBV6-5 | CASSPRGSGANVLTF | TGTGCCAGCAGTCCCAGGGGATCTGGGGCCAACGTCCTGACTTTC
TRBJ2-3 | NA | NA | TRBV7-3 | CASSLTSSDTQYF | TGTGCCAGCAGCTTAACTAGCAGCGATACGCAGTATTTT
TRBJ2-5 | NA | TRBD2 | TRBV18 | CASSPRVAGVVSQETQYF | TGTGCCAGCTCACCCCGCGTAGCGGGAGTAGTTTCCCAAGAGACCCAGTACTTC
TRBJ1-6 | NA | NA | TRBV10-3 | CAIRDRENSPLHF | TGTGCCATCAGGGACAGAGAAAATTCACCCCTCCACTTT
TRBJ1-3 | NA | NA | TRBV18 | CASSPSVGPDTIYF | TGTGCCAGCTCACCGTCGGTCGGACCGGACACCATATATTTT
TRBJ1-2 | once | TRBD1 | TRBV10-3 | CAISGGRITTNKTGVVNYGYTF | TGTGCCATCAGTGGGGGTCGGATTACGACAAATAAAACAGGGGTAGTTAACTATGGCTACACCTTC
TRBJ2-7 | NA | TRBD2 | TRBV6-1 | CATWTSAIYEQYF | TGTGCCACGTGGACTAGCGCCATCTACGAGCAGTACTTC
TRBJ2-7 | NA | TRBD1 | TRBV10-3 | CAISEGPGGGYEQYF | TGTGCCATCAGTGAAGGGCCAGGGGGCGGTTACGAGCAGTACTTC
TRBJ1-5 | NA | NA | TRBV7-9 | CASSAHRVGNQPQHF | TGTGCCAGCAGCGCGCACAGGGTAGGGAATCAGCCCCAGCATTTT
TRBJ2-7 | NA | TRBD2 | TRBV5-4 | CASSLGTSGLEEQYF | TGTGCCAGCAGCTTGGGGACTAGCGGACTAGAGGAGCAGTACTTC
TRBJ2-4 | NA | TRBD2 | TRBV11-2 | CASTSGGIQYF | TGTGCCAGCACCTCGGGGGGCATTCAGTACTTC
TRBJ1-3 | NA | NA | TRBV19 | CASSMDSGNTIYF | TGTGCCAGTAGTATGGACTCTGGAAACACCATATATTTT
TRBJ2-7 | NA | TRBD1 | TRBV5-6 | CASSAGTGRSSYEQYF | TGTGCCAGCAGCGCCGGGACAGGAAGGAGCTCCTACGAGCAGTACTTC
TRBJ2-7 | NA | TRBD1 | TRBV5-5 | CASRSGQAVTYEQYF | TGTGCCAGCAGAAGCGGACAGGCCGTTACCTACGAGCAGTACTTC
TRBJ2-7 | NA | TRBD2 | TRBV4-2 | CASSQGASGRWYEQYF | TGTGCCAGCAGCCAGGGGGCTAGCGGGAGGTGGTACGAGCAGTACTTC
TRBJ2-3 | once | TRBD2 | TRBV10-2 | CASSEGVAGGPQLDTQYF | TGCGCCAGCAGTGAGGGGGTAGCGGGAGGGCCACAATTGGATACGCAGTATTTT
TRBJ2-1 | NA | TRBD2 | TRBV11-2 | CASSSGLAGGRGNEQFF | TGTGCCAGCAGCTCGGGACTAGCGGGAGGTCGGGGGAATGAGCAGTTCTTC
TRBJ2-5 | NA | NA | TRBV2 | CASHWGPQETQYF | TGTGCCAGCCACTGGGGGCCGCAAGAGACCCAGTACTTC
TRBJ2-1 | few | NA | TRBV2 | CASSEDPGANEQFF | TGTGCCAGCAGTGAAGATCCGGGGGCTAATGAGCAGTTCTTC
TRBJ1-4 | once | NA | TRBV4-3 | CASSQDRDLRVGKLFF | TGCGCCAGCAGCCAAGATCGGGATTTAAGGGTGGGAAAACTGTTTTTT
TRBJ2-1 | NA | TRBD2 | TRBV29-1 | CSVVSGASGEYNEQFF | TGCAGCGTTGTTTCTGGCGCTAGCGGGGAATACAATGAGCAGTTCTTC
TRBJ2-7 | NA | TRBD2 | TRBV28 | CASSSLAGGTYEQYF | TGTGCCAGCAGTTCCTTAGCGGGAGGAACCTACGAGCAGTACTTC